This T cell receptor (beta chain) is drawn from a study of shared clonotypes between healthy human individuals. About the study: The study drew on two women and three men aged 18 to 49 as donors.

Libraries were prepared by immunoSEQ multiplex PCR; TCRdb keeps only in-frame clonotypes and omits some of them. The profile covers about 480,000 clones, with about four fifths appearing a single time and approximately 13% taken by the ten largest. Germline CDR1 is MDHEN and CDR2 is SYDVKM. The CDR3 sequence is 15 residues long. V was cut by 5 bases and J by 0 bases, with 10 bases left in between. This TCR derives from a woman in her forties in good health. Some clones in this sample may be carry-over from other donors' samples. Sequencing used PBMCs. The rearrangement links TRBV28 to TRBJ1-4; TRBD1 is a possible D gene (5 bases). CDR3 DNA sequence: TGTGCCAGCAGTGACCGGACACCAACTAATGAAAAACTGTTTTTT. Translating it yields CASSDRTPTNEKLFF. The whole variable domain, filled in from reference TRBV28 and TRBJ1-4, reads DVKVTQSSRYLVKRTGEKVFLECVQDMDHENMFWYRQDPGLGLRLIYFSYDVKMKEKGDIPEGYSVSREKKERFSLILESASTNQTSMYLCASSDRTPTNEKLFFGSGTQLSVL.